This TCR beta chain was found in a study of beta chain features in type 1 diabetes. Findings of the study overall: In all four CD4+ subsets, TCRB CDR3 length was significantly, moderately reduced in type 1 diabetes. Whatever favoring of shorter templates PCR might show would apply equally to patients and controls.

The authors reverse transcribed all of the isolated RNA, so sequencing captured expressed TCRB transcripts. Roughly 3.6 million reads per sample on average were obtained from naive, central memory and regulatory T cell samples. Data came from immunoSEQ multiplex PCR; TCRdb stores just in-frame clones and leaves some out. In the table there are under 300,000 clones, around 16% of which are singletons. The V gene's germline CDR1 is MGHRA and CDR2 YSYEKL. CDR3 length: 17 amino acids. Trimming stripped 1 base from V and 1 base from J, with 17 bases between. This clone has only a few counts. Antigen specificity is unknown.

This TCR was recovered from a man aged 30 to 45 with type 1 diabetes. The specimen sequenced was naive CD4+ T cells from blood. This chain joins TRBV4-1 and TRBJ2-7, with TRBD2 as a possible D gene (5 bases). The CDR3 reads CASSQAGLKSGSYEQYF. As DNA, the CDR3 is TGCGCCAGCAGCCAAGCTGGCCTTAAGAGCGGATCCTACGAGCAGTACTTC.